The 23 T cell receptor beta chains below all came from one sample that was sequenced in a study of CD8+CD57+ T cells in acquired aplastic anemia. TCR beta VDJ and CDR3 profiling used genomic DNA as template. Each CDR3 protein gets one entry after TCRdb re-called the reads with MiXCR. The profile shows approximately 70,000 distinct CDR3 sequences, over 45% of them singletons. The sequencing input was sorted CD4+, CD8+, or CD8+CD57+ T cells (not recorded which) from PBMCs. The receptors derive from a human donor in good health, serving as a control.

The rearrangement links TRBV19 to TRBJ2-7; D is uncertain. Deletions cut 1 base from V and 7 bases from J, with 5 bases between. The CDR3 runs 11 residues. The germline V gene has CDR1 LNHDA and CDR2 SQIVND (reference sequence). CDR3 nucleotide sequence: TGTGCCAGTAGTATAGGTGGGGAGCAGTACTTC. Amino acid sequence: CASSIGGEQYF.

This clonotype came up many times. The V and J genes are TRBV6-1 and TRBJ2-3; D not certain. CDR3 length: 15 amino acids. V was trimmed by 2 bases and J by 2 bases, leaving 11 bases between them. Germline lookup yields CDR1 MNHNS and CDR2 SASEGT. DNA of the CDR3: TGTGCCAGCAGTGAAATTCTCGAGGTCACAGATACGCAGTATTTT. Encoded protein: CASSEILEVTDTQYF.

The V gene is TRBV2, the J gene TRBJ2-5; D may correspond to TRBD1 or TRBD2 (6 bases each). The CDR3 is 13 residues long. Trimming pared 3 bases from V and 3 bases from J, leaving 8 bases between. The germline V gene has CDR1 SNHLY and CDR2 FYNNEI. The CDR3 nucleotides read TGTGCCAGCAGTGATAGGGGGGAAGAGACCCAGTACTTC. It translates to CASSDRGEETQYF.

This clonotype was detected ten times or more. V usage is TRBV19 and J usage is TRBJ1-5; D ambiguous. The germline gives CDR1 LNHDA, CDR2 SQIVND (reference sequence). Trimming pared 4 bases from V and 6 bases from J, leaving 7 bases between. The CDR3 is made up of 12 amino acids. The CDR3 DNA reads TGTGCCAGTAGTAACCTGGGTCAGCCCCAGCATTTT. Its protein product is CASSNLGQPQHF. Drawing the rest from reference TRBV19 and TRBJ1-5, the complete variable domain is DGGITQSPKYLFRKEGQNVTLSCEQNLNHDAMYWYRQDPGQGLRLIYYSQIVNDFQKGDIAEGYSVSREKKESFPLTVTSAQKNPTAFYLCASSNLGQPQHFGDGTRLSIL.

This clonotype was seen ten or more times. The genes are TRBV9 and TRBJ1-3; D is undetermined. The germline V and J ends were trimmed by 4 bases and 4 bases, with 9 bases remaining between them. CDR3 length: 13 amino acids. Germline assignment: CDR1 SGDLS and CDR2 YYNGEE. CDR3 bases: TGTGCCAGCAGCTTCCAAGAGGGAAACACCATATATTTT. Its protein product is CASSFQEGNTIYF.

The V call is TRBV15, the J call TRBJ2-7; D is uncertain. Trimming shortened V by 0 bases and J by 2 bases, and 11 bases separated the two germline ends. This CDR3 is built from 15 residues. The germline CDR1 and CDR2 sequences are LNHNV and YYDKDF (reference sequence). DNA of the CDR3: TGTGCCACCAGCAGAGAATTTGGCAGTCCCTACGAGCAGTACTTC. It is translated as CATSREFGSPYEQYF.

This clonotype was picked up a small number of times. This chain connects TRBV27 to TRBJ2-2; 11 bases line up with TRBD2. Germline CDR1 is MNHEY and CDR2 is SMNVEV (reference sequence). The CDR3 is 18 residues long. The J segment lost 4 bases and the V segment lost 10 bases, leaving 17 bases of the junction unmatched. The CDR3 region is CATRGSTSGRVSTGELFF. CDR3 DNA: TGTGCCACCAGAGGTTCCACTAGCGGGAGAGTTAGCACCGGGGAGCTGTTTTTT.

The CDR3 coding sequence is TGTGCCAGTAGTGTTGAGGCTAGCGGAGCCTACGAGCAGTACTTC. It yields the protein CASSVEASGAYEQYF. The chain joins TRBV19 to TRBJ2-7; 7 bases line up with TRBD2. The CDR3 is 15 residues long. V was pared by 5 bases and J by 2 bases, with 9 bases of the junction left unmatched. In germline, CDR1 is LNHDA, CDR2 SQIVND (reference sequence). Drawing the rest from reference TRBV19 and TRBJ2-7, the complete variable domain is DGGITQSPKYLFRKEGQNVTLSCEQNLNHDAMYWYRQDPGQGLRLIYYSQIVNDFQKGDIAEGYSVSREKKESFPLTVTSAQKNPTAFYLCASSVEASGAYEQYFGPGTRLTVT.

The chain employs TRBV11-1 and TRBJ2-7, with D possibly being TRBD1 or TRBD2 (5 bases each). V was clipped by 2 bases and J by 3 bases, with 11 bases between them. CDR3 length: 14 amino acids. Germline CDR1 SGHAT, CDR2 FQDESV (reference sequence). CDR3 in amino acids: CASSLWGSYYEQYF. CDR3 DNA: TGTGCCAGCAGCTTATGGGGGTCCTACTACGAGCAGTACTTC.

This clonotype was seen ten or more times. The chain carries TRBV7-3 and TRBJ2-2, with 13 bases aligning to TRBD2. CDR1 and CDR2 (germline): SGHTA, FQGTGA. The V gene end was trimmed by 4 bases and the J gene end by 7 bases; junction bases not matched to a gene: 6. The CDR3 covers 16 residues. The CDR3 nucleotides are TGTGCCAGCAGCTCGAAACTAGCGGGAGGGATCGGGGAGCTGTTTTTT. It is translated as CASSSKLAGGIGELFF.

Relative to its sample, this clonotype is medium-sized. The V call is TRBV25-1, the J call TRBJ1-1; D gene unclear. The germline V and J ends were trimmed by 6 bases and 1 base, with 3 bases remaining between them. CDR1 and CDR2 from the germline V gene are MGHDK and SYGVNS. This CDR3 is 11 amino acids long. The CDR3 DNA is TGTGCCAGCAGATGGAACACTGAAGCTTTCTTT. Translating it yields CASRWNTEAFF. Complete variable domain (other parts from reference TRBV25-1 and TRBJ1-1): EADIYQTPRYLVIGTGKKITLECSQTMGHDKMYWYQQDPGMELHLIHYSYGVNSTEKGDLSSESTVSRIRTEHFPLTLESARPSHTSQYLCASRWNTEAFFGQGTRLTVV.

This clonotype was recorded many times. This rearrangement joins TRBV7-2 to TRBJ2-5; TRBD2 aligns across 9 bases. The CDR3 runs 15 residues. Germline V gene sequence: CDR1 SGHTA, CDR2 FQGNSA. After removal of 5 bases from V and 2 bases from J, the junction contained 6 bases not matched to a gene. The CDR3 is CASSTRLAVQETQYF. In DNA form, the CDR3 reads TGTGCCAGCAGCACAAGACTAGCGGTACAAGAGACCCAGTACTTC.

In this sample, this clonotype turned up many times. J is TRBJ1-3 and V is TRBV29-1; D call uncertain. Germline lookup yields CDR1 SQVTM and CDR2 ANQGSEA. The CDR3 runs 11 residues. The V gene lost 3 bases and the J gene lost 8 bases, with 8 bases spanning the gap. Here the CDR3 reads CSVEREYTIYF. The CDR3 region has the DNA TGCAGCGTTGAGAGGGAGTACACCATATATTTT.

Within the sample, this clonotype is medium-sized. The gene calls are TRBV29-1 and TRBJ2-7, with 11 bases lining up with TRBD2. The CDR3 runs 14 residues. V shed 5 bases, J shed 7 bases, and the junction held 10 bases outside the gene matches. Looked up from germline, CDR1 is SQVTM and CDR2 is ANQGSEA. The CDR3 here is CSVRLLAGAGEQYF. Here the CDR3 DNA reads TGCAGCGTTAGGTTACTAGCGGGAGCAGGGGAGCAGTACTTC.

The chain combines TRBV24-1 with TRBJ1-2; no clear D. Looked up from germline, CDR1 is KGHDR and CDR2 is SFDVKD. V was shortened by 3 bases and J by 10 bases, with 11 bases between the two germline ends. CDR3 size: 12 residues. The CDR3 DNA sequence: TGTGCCACCAGTGATCCGAAGAGGGACTACACCTTC. This translates into CATSDPKRDYTF.

For this clonotype: The CDR3 does not close with the conserved phenylalanine or tryptophan, likely indicating a read error. No DNA is shown, since the ends of the CDR3 on it are uncertain; the CDR3 is the one TCRdb lists. The chain combines TRBV7-3 with TRBJ2-1; the table's D gene call, TRBD2, was not cross checked with the DNA. From germline, CDR1 is SGHTA and CDR2 FQGTGA. The CDR3 comprises 14 residues, both ends counted. The CDR3 loop reads CASSLSPAYYEQSL.

The J gene is TRBJ1-2, the V gene TRBV19; D is unclear. Trimming removed 8 bases at V and 4 bases at J, with 11 bases between. The CDR3 covers 12 residues. Germline assignment: CDR1 LNHDA and CDR2 SQIVND (reference sequence). This chain's CDR3 is CASSARIYGYTF. In nucleotides, the CDR3 is TGTGCCAGTTCGGCCAGGATCTATGGCTACACCTTC.

As concerns this clonotype: This may come from a read error, since a much larger clone is one base off. The chain carries TRBV28 and TRBJ1-2; D not certain. There are 13 residues in the CDR3. Germline assignment: CDR1 MDHEN and CDR2 SYDVKM. The CDR3 protein is CAGSILANYGYTF. CDR3 nucleotide sequence: TGTGCCGGCAGTATTTTAGCTAACTATGGCTACACCTTC.

The chain has TRBV10-1 and TRBJ1-1, with D possibly matching TRBD1 (6 bases). Germline V gene lookup returns CDR1 WNHNN and CDR2 SYGVQD (reference sequence). Trimming pared 6 bases from V and 0 bases from J, leaving 14 bases between. The CDR3 consists of 15 residues. CDR3 bases: TGCGCCAGCAGGACCCTACAGGGAGTGAACACTGAAGCTTTCTTT. This encodes CASRTLQGVNTEAFF.

This clonotype was observed a single time. The chain combines TRBV7-6 with TRBJ1-2; the D gene is possibly TRBD1 (6 bases). This CDR3 comprises 14 residues. Germline assignment: CDR1 SGHVS and CDR2 FNYEAQ. The germline V and J ends were trimmed by 7 bases and 2 bases, with 14 bases remaining between them. The chain's CDR3 is CASTPGTTNYGYTF. CDR3 in DNA: TGTGCCAGCACCCCCGGGACAACCAACTATGGCTACACCTTC.

This clonotype has only a few counts. The chain links TRBV7-6 to TRBJ2-1; D is possibly TRBD2 (5 bases). The CDR3 extends over 13 amino acids. Between the trimmed V and J ends, which lost 3 bases and 5 bases, there was a span of 8 bases. Germline CDR1 and CDR2: SGHVS and FNYEAQ. The CDR3 nucleotides are TGTGCCAGCAGCTTGGGGAGAGACAATGAGCAGTTCTTC. Translating it yields CASSLGRDNEQFF. The full variable domain, in which reference TRBV7-6 and TRBJ2-1 provide the parts outside the CDR3, is GAGVSQSPRYKVTKRGQDVALRCDPISGHVSLYWYRQALGQGPEFLTYFNYEAQQDKSGLPNDRFSAERPEGSISTLTIQRTEQRDSAMYRCASSLGRDNEQFFGPGTRLTVL.

This chain uses TRBV19 with TRBJ2-7; TRBD1 matches 10 bases. V lost 5 bases, J lost 4 bases, and 11 bases stayed unmatched. The CDR3 length is 16 residues. The germline V gene encodes CDR1 LNHDA and CDR2 SQIVND (reference sequence). The CDR3 loop is CASSSTPGQGSYEQYF. CDR3 nucleotide sequence: TGTGCCAGTAGTTCCACCCCGGGACAGGGGTCGTACGAGCAGTACTTC.

Ten or more counts support this clonotype. The chain combines TRBV7-9 with TRBJ2-5, with 10 positions matching TRBD2. Germline values: CDR1 SEHNR, CDR2 FQNEAQ (reference sequence). The ends lost 3 bases at V and 5 bases at J; junction bases unmatched: 15. The CDR3 sequence is 18 residues long. The CDR3 bases are TGTGCCAGCAGCTTTAGGGGCAAGCGGGAGGGCCGGGCGGAGACCCAGTACTTC. This translates into CASSFRGKREGRAETQYF.